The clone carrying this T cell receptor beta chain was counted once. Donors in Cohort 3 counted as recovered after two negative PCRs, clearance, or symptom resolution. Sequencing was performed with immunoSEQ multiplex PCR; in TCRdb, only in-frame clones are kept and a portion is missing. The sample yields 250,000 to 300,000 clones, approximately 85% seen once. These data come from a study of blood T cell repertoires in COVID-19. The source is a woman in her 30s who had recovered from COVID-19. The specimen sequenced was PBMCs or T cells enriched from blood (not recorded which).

In nucleotides, the CDR3 is TGTGCCAGCAGGCCCACAGGGTTCGGGACCCAGTACTTC. Translation gives CASRPTGFGTQYF. The chain is built from TRBV7-9 and TRBJ2-5; possible D gene TRBD1, 6 bases. Germline values: CDR1 SEHNR, CDR2 FQNEAQ (reference sequence). V was clipped by 6 bases and J by 7 bases, with 15 bases between them. The CDR3 is made up of 13 amino acids.